This T cell receptor beta chain was sequenced for a study of shared clonotypes between healthy human individuals. As for the study in general: For every donor, three CD4 naive, three CD4 memory, two CD8 naive and one CD8 memory plates were used.

TCRdb's table, derived via immunoSEQ multiplex PCR, lists solely in-frame clones and lacks some. This sample carries over 1.5 million clones, around 98% of them seen once, and the ten largest clones take roughly 0.45%. The source of this sequence is a man aged 25-45 years in good health. The material sequenced was naive CD4+ T cells sorted from blood. As for subset: CD45RA+ positively selected.

CDR3: CASSSPPAGGSYEQYF. The CDR3 DNA is TGTGCCAGCAGCTCACCACCAGCGGGAGGGTCCTACGAGCAGTACTTC. V usage is TRBV7-8 and J usage is TRBJ2-7; 10 bases line up with TRBD2. From germline, CDR1 is SGHVS and CDR2 FQNEAQ. V dropped 4 bases and J dropped 1; count of bases not matched to a gene: 7. This CDR3 has 16 residues.